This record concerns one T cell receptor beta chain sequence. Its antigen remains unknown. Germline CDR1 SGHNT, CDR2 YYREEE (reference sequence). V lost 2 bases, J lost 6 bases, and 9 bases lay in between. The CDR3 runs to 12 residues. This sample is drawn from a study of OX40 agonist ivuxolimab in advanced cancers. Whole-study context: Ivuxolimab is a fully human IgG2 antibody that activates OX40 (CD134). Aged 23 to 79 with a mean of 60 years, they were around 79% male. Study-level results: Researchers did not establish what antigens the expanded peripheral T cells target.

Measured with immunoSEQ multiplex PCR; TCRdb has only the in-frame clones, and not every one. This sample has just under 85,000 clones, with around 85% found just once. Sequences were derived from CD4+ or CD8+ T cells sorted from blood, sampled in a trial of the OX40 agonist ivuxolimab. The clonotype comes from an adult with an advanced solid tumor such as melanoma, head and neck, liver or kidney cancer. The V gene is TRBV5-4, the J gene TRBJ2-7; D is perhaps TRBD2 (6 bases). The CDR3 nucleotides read TGTGCCAGCAGCTTCCTGGGGGGCGAGCAGTACTTC. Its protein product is CASSFLGGEQYF.